A selection of T cell receptor beta chains follows, all from one sample in a study of follicular helper T cells after annual influenza vaccination. The assay was immunoSEQ multiplex PCR, and TCRdb's table has in-frame clones only and misses some. The data hold approximately 9,800 clones, with around 78% observed a single time. This specimen was CXCR5- memory CD4+ T cells sorted from blood, taken 7 days after influenza vaccination. These receptors were taken from an adult who received the influenza vaccine. CDR3s include the opening cysteine and the closing phenylalanine or tryptophan. Each record gives: clone size, V gene, D gene, J gene, CDR3 protein, CDR3 DNA. The D gene is left open where the match is weak. Some rows mark clone size as missing; the rest say once, few, many or name a class of expanded clone.

size: NA
V: TRBV7-9
D: TRBD2
J: TRBJ2-5
CDR3: CASSFGTSGTQETQYF
DNA: TGTGCCAGCAGCTTCGGGACTAGCGGAACACAAGAGACCCAGTACTTC

size: NA
V: TRBV28
D: TRBD1
J: TRBJ1-2
CDR3: CASSASDRVGNYGYTF
DNA: TGTGCCAGCAGTGCATCGGACAGGGTCGGGAACTATGGCTACACCTTC

size: NA
V: TRBV19
D: NA
J: TRBJ2-5
CDR3: CASSTPDGPQETQYF
DNA: TGTGCCAGTAGTACTCCCGACGGACCTCAAGAGACCCAGTACTTC

size: NA
V: TRBV6-5
D: TRBD1
J: TRBJ2-1
CDR3: CASSYPGQGAHEQFF
DNA: TGTGCCAGCAGTTATCCGGGACAGGGGGCCCATGAGCAGTTCTTC

size: NA
V: TRBV6-1
D: TRBD1
J: TRBJ2-1
CDR3: CASRRQGATGEQFF
DNA: TGTGCCAGCAGACGACAGGGGGCAACGGGCGAGCAGTTCTTC

size: NA
V: TRBV2
D: TRBD2
J: TRBJ2-3
CDR3: CASSDEGLVSTDTQYF
DNA: TGTGCCAGCAGTGACGAGGGACTAGTCTCCACAGATACGCAGTATTTT

size: NA
V: TRBV7-2
D: NA
J: TRBJ2-5
CDR3: CASSSRAGSGETQYF
DNA: TGTGCCAGCAGCTCCAGGGCGGGCAGTGGGGAGACCCAGTACTTC

size: NA
V: TRBV7-2
D: NA
J: TRBJ2-3
CDR3: CASSSGSMGSLTDTQYF
DNA: TGTGCCAGCAGCTCCGGGAGCATGGGGTCTCTCACAGATACGCAGTATTTT

size: NA
V: TRBV7-8
D: NA
J: TRBJ1-4
CDR3: CASSLTILGLGGKEKLFF
DNA: TGTGCCAGCAGCTTAACCATATTGGGGTTGGGGGGTAAGGAAAAACTGTTTTTT

size: NA
V: TRBV7-3
D: TRBD1
J: TRBJ2-7
CDR3: CASSLKDRAYEQYF
DNA: TGTGCCAGCAGCTTGAAGGACAGGGCCTACGAGCAGTACTTC

size: NA
V: TRBV4-2
D: NA
J: TRBJ1-2
CDR3: CASSQDTRPGRYYGYTF
DNA: TGTGCCAGCAGCCAAGATACCCGGCCAGGACGGTACTATGGCTACACCTTC

size: NA
V: TRBV29-1
D: NA
J: TRBJ1-4
CDR3: CSVGPFGSNEKLFF
DNA: TGCAGCGTCGGTCCTTTCGGGAGTAACGAAAAACTGTTTTTT

size: NA
V: TRBV7-7
D: NA
J: TRBJ2-1
CDR3: CASSKNDRGNNEQFF
DNA: TGTGCCAGCAGCAAAAATGACCGGGGAAACAATGAGCAGTTCTTC

size: NA
V: TRBV19
D: TRBD2
J: TRBJ2-5
CDR3: CASRPGLAVKETQYF
DNA: TGTGCCAGCAGACCGGGACTAGCGGTGAAAGAGACCCAGTACTTC

size: NA
V: TRBV9
D: NA
J: TRBJ2-2
CDR3: CASSVVAANTGELFF
DNA: TGTGCCAGCAGCGTAGTTGCCGCGAACACCGGGGAGCTGTTTTTT

size: NA
V: TRBV6-5
D: NA
J: TRBJ2-1
CDR3: CASGYSGYNEQFF
DNA: TGTGCCAGCGGTTACTCCGGGTACAATGAGCAGTTCTTC

size: NA
V: TRBV10-1
D: NA
J: TRBJ2-7
CDR3: CASSENLREQYF
DNA: TGCGCCAGCAGTGAGAATTTGCGCGAGCAGTACTTC

size: NA
V: TRBV4-1
D: NA
J: TRBJ1-1
CDR3: CASSRITGGRTEAFF
DNA: TGCGCCAGCAGCCGCATCACTGGGGGGCGGACTGAAGCTTTCTTT

size: few
V: TRBV6-1
D: TRBD1
J: TRBJ1-5
CDR3: CASSWTGSNQPQHF
DNA: TGTGCCAGCAGTTGGACAGGTAGCAATCAGCCCCAGCATTTT

size: NA
V: TRBV7-2
D: TRBD1
J: TRBJ2-5
CDR3: CASSTDRGKTQYF
DNA: TGTGCCAGCAGCACTGACAGGGGAAAGACCCAGTACTTC

size: NA
V: TRBV7-9
D: NA
J: TRBJ2-3
CDR3: CASSLLDTDTQYF
DNA: TGTGCCAGCAGCTTATTGGATACAGATACGCAGTATTTT

size: NA
V: TRBV28
D: TRBD2
J: TRBJ2-4
CDR3: CASTGGGGGGNIQYF
DNA: TGTGCCAGCACCGGAGGGGGCGGGGGGGGAAACATTCAGTACTTC

size: NA
V: TRBV5-6
D: NA
J: TRBJ1-5
CDR3: CASSRWQISNQPQHF
DNA: TGTGCCAGCAGCCGATGGCAGATTAGCAATCAGCCCCAGCATTTT

size: NA
V: TRBV11-3
D: TRBD2
J: TRBJ2-1
CDR3: CASSFTSGGNNEQFF
DNA: TGTGCCAGCAGCTTCACTAGCGGGGGGAACAATGAGCAGTTCTTC

size: NA
V: TRBV7-9
D: NA
J: TRBJ1-1
CDR3: CASSLGTGTEAFF
DNA: TGTGCCAGCAGCTTAGGGACTGGGACTGAAGCTTTCTTT

size: NA
V: TRBV7-9
D: NA
J: TRBJ2-3
CDR3: CASSLTSAVTDTQYF
DNA: TGTGCCAGCAGCTTAACGTCGGCGGTCACAGATACGCAGTATTTT

size: NA
V: TRBV4-2
D: TRBD2
J: TRBJ2-1
CDR3: CASSHPRTSGGFSSYNEQFF
DNA: TGTGCCAGCAGCCACCCTCGGACTAGCGGGGGTTTCAGCTCCTACAATGAGCAGTTCTTC

size: once
V: TRBV11-2
D: NA
J: TRBJ2-3
CDR3: CASSLAGQVRTDTQYF
DNA: TGTGCCAGCAGCTTAGCGGGCCAGGTCCGGACAGATACGCAGTATTTT

size: NA
V: TRBV27
D: TRBD1
J: TRBJ2-1
CDR3: CASSARDRVSNEQFF
DNA: TGTGCCAGCAGTGCCCGGGACAGGGTCTCCAATGAGCAGTTCTTC

size: NA
V: TRBV7-2
D: NA
J: TRBJ2-2
CDR3: CASSLFFGGGPLGELFF
DNA: TGTGCCAGCAGCTTATTTTTCGGCGGGGGCCCCCTCGGGGAGCTGTTTTTT